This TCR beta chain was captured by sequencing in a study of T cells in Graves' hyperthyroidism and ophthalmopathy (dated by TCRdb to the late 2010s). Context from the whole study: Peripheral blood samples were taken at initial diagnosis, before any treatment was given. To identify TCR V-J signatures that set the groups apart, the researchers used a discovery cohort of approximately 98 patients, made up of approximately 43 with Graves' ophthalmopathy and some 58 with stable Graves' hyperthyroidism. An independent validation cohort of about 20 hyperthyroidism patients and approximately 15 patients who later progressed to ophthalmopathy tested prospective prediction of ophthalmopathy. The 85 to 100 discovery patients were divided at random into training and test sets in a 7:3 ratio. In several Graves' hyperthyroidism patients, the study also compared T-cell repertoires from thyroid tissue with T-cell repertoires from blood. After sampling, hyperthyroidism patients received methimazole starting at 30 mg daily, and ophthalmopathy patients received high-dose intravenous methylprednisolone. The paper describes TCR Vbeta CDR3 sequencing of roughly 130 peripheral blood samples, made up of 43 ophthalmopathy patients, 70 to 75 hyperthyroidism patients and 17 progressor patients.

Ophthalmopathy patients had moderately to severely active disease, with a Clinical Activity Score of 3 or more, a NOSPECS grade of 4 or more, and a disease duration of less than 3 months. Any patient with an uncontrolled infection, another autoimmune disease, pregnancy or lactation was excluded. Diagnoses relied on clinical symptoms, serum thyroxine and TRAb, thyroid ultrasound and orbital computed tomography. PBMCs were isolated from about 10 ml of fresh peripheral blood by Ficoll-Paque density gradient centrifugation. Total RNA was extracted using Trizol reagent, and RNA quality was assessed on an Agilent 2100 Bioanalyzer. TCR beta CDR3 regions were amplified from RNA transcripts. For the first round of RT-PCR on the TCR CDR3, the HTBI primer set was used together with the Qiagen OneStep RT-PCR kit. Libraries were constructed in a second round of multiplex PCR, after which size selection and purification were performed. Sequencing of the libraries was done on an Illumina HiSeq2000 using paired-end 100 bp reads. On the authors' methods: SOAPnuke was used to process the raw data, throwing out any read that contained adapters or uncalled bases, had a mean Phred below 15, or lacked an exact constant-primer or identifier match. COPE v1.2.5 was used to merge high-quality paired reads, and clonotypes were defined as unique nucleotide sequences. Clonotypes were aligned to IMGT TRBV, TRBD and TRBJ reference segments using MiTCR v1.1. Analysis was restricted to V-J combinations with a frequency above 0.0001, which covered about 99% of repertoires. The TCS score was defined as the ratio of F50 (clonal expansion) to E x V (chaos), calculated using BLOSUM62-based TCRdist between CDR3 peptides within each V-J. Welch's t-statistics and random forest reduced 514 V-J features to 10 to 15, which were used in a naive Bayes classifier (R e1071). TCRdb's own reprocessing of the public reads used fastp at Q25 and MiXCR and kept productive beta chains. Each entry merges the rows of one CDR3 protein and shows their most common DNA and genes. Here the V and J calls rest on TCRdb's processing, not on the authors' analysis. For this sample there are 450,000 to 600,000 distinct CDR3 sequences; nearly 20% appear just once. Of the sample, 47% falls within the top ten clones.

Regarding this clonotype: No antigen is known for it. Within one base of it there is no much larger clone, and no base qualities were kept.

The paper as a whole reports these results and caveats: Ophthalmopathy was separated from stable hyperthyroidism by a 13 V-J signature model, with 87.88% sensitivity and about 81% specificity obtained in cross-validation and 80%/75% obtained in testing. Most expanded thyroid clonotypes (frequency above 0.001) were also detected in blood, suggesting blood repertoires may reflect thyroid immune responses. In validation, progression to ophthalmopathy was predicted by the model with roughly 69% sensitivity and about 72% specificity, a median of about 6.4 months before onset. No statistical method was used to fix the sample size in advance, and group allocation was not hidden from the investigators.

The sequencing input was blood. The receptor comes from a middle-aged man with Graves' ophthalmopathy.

CDR3 sequence: CASSVAGTRDSPLHF. The base sequence is TGTGCCAGCAGCGTAGCCGGGACCCGGGATTCACCCCTCCACTTT. The receptor chain draws on TRBV9 and TRBJ1-6, with a tentative D gene TRBD1 over 5 matching bases. For CDR1 and CDR2, the germline V gene lists SGDLS and YYNGEE. The CDR3, cysteine through phenylalanine, is 15 amino acids long. Of all the DNA, just the CDR3 is kept, 45 bases in frame from base 1. Between the V and J ends, shortened by 0 bases and 8 bases respectively, the junction contains 12 bases.